The 6 T cell receptor beta chains listed next were all sequenced from one sample in a study of vaccination and CD4 T cells after COVID-19. Which antigens these TCRs recognize remains unknown. Cultured CD4+ T cell DNA was sequenced using the Oncomine TCR Beta short-read assay. TCRdb fed the PCR reads into MiXCR, producing one record per CDR3 protein. In the table there are about 15,000 distinct CDR3 sequences, less than 65% of which are singletons. Treatment meaning: roughly nine-day PBMC culture with coronavirus spike peptide pools or control peptides (ViraFEST assay). The sample in question was CD4+ T cells from blood, cultured in vitro, obtained before SARS-CoV-2 vaccination. The origin of the receptors is a human donor who had recovered from COVID-19.

The chain recombines TRBV4-3 with TRBJ1-6; D call uncertain. The CDR3 loop spans 16 amino acids. With 1 base removed from V and 8 bases from J, the gap between germline ends came to 15 bases. Germline V gives CDR1 LGHNA, CDR2 YSLEER. The chain's CDR3 is CASSQAGWGGHSPLHF. CDR3 nucleotide sequence: TGCGCCAGCAGCCAAGCTGGGTGGGGAGGGCATTCACCCCTCCACTTT.

This clonotype was found a few times. This chain joins TRBV7-9 and TRBJ1-2; D gene unclear. Germline V gene data show CDR1 as SEHNR and CDR2 as FQNEAQ (reference sequence). CDR3 size: 16 residues. Between the trimmed V and J ends, which lost 5 bases and 7 bases, there was a span of 23 bases. CDR3 coding DNA: TGTGCCAGCAGCCCCCGCCTGGGCGATGCATTGGGTGGCTACACCTTC. Residues: CASSPRLGDALGGYTF.

Regarding this clonotype: The junction and the germline gene differ at one end; a read error may be behind it. The chain couples TRBV6-1 to TRBJ1-2, with D possibly being TRBD1 (6 bases). The CDR3 sequence is 15 residues long. In germline, CDR1 is MNHNS, CDR2 SASEGT. The CDR3 loop is CASREAAGGAYGYTF. In DNA, the CDR3 is TGTGCCAGCAGGGAAGCCGCCGGGGGCGCCTATGGCTACACCTTC.

This chain uses TRBV11-2 with TRBJ1-2, with D possibly being TRBD1 (6 bases). The V end was cut by 5 bases, the J end by 2 bases, with 15 bases between. The CDR3 length is 15 residues. Looked up from germline, CDR1 is SGHAT and CDR2 is FQNNGV. CDR3 residues: CASSPIQGINYGYTF. CDR3 DNA sequence: TGTGCCAGCAGCCCGATACAGGGAATCAACTATGGCTACACCTTC. Full variable domain (missing parts from reference TRBV11-2 and TRBJ1-2): EAGVAQSPRYKIIEKRQSVAFWCNPISGHATLYWYQQILGQGPKLLIQFQNNGVVDDSQLPKDRFSAERLKGVDSTLKIQPAKLEDSAVYLCASSPIQGINYGYTFGSGTRLTVV.

J is TRBJ2-4 and V is TRBV20-1; 7 nucleotides line up with TRBD1. This CDR3 region has 13 residues. V dropped 6 bases and J dropped 5; count of bases not matched to a gene: 7. Germline V gene data show CDR1 as DFQATT and CDR2 as SNEGSKA (reference sequence). Here the CDR3 reads CSANRDSQNIQYF. In nucleotides, the CDR3 is TGCAGTGCAAACCGGGACAGCCAAAACATTCAGTACTTC.

This chain links TRBV7-2 with TRBJ2-1; 7 nucleotides line up with TRBD2. V shed 5 bases, J shed 7 bases, and the junction held 11 bases outside the gene matches. The CDR3 covers 15 residues. The germline V gene encodes CDR1 SGHTA and CDR2 FQGNSA. Here the CDR3 reads CASSQYHRGVNEQFF. CDR3 sequence (DNA): TGTGCCAGCAGCCAATATCATCGGGGGGTGAATGAGCAGTTCTTC.